The present TCR beta chain was sequenced within a study of blood T cell repertoires in COVID-19. Original processing methods: Reference gene primer amplification gave estimated nucleated cell counts. Profiled with immunoSEQ multiplex PCR; TCRdb holds only in-frame clones, not every one. That table furnishes V, J and clone size, whereas the DNA furnished D and trimming. This sample has 53,000 or so clones, with roughly 84% found just once. Looked up from germline, CDR1 is SGHTA and CDR2 is FQGTGA. CDR3 length: 13 amino acids. V lost 2 bases and J lost 5, with 10 bases in between. This clone was picked up a small number of times.

The chain is built from TRBV7-3 and TRBJ2-7, with unresolved D. Sample: peripheral blood. The sequence derives from a man in his 70s with active COVID-19. The CDR3 sequence: CASSLAAFHEQYF. CDR3 coding DNA: TGTGCCAGCAGCTTAGCGGCCTTCCACGAGCAGTACTTC.